This TCR beta chain is from a study of T cell responses to AZD1222 COVID-19 vaccine. Whole-study results and caveats: Spike-specific TCR repertoires showed rising breadth and depth after two AZD1222 doses. Just five to seven people given AZD1222 tested seropositive at baseline. Of spike-specific TCRs, nearly half reportedly target regions left unmutated in variants.

The repertoire was sequenced with immunoSEQ multiplex PCR; TCRdb's copy has only in-frame clones and lacks some. This sample yields about 140,000 clones, of which about 91% are seen a single time; approximately 3.5% belongs to the top ten. The CDR3 length is 14 residues. Between the trimmed V and J ends, which lost 0 bases and 7 bases, there was a span of 14 bases. The germline gives CDR1 SGDLS, CDR2 YYNGEE. As concerns this clone: Its antigen is undetermined. Different DNA sequences within this sample yield the same CDR3.

The V call is TRBV9, the J call TRBJ2-7, with D hard to call. This TCR was sampled from an adult in good health. Sequenced here: peripheral blood, sampled on day 0 of AZD1222 vaccination. In DNA form, the CDR3 reads TGTGCCAGCAGCGTAGAGGGCTCCGCCGTGGAGCAGTACTTC. This codes for CASSVEGSAVEQYF.